This T cell receptor (beta chain) was sequenced for a study of blood T cell repertoires in COVID-19. Whole-study context: T cells, B-cell-depleted T cells, or PBMCs provided the cDNA or gDNA that served as material.

Only in-frame clones appear in the TCRdb table, and some are missing; sequencing was by immunoSEQ multiplex PCR. There are approximately 160,000 clones in the sample; roughly four fifths occur only once, and roughly 8% lies in the top ten. The CDR3 consists of 12 residues. V lost 4 bases, J lost 11 bases, and 14 bases lay in between. Germline V lookup: CDR1 MDHEN, CDR2 SYDVKM. This clone was seen once. This receptor was identified in a man in his forties who had recovered from COVID-19. Sequences were obtained from peripheral blood. The V and J genes are TRBV28 and TRBJ1-2; a possible D gene is TRBD1 (6 bases). CDR3 nucleotides: TGTGCCAGCAGTTCCGGACAGAAGGAATACACCTTC. Translating it yields CASSSGQKEYTF.